Shown below are 8 T cell receptor beta chains from a single sample sequenced in a study of cytomegalovirus exposure and HLA in healthy donors (dated by TCRdb to the late 2010s). Receptors were amplified or captured by the immunoSEQ multiplex PCR assay. For the multiplex PCR, a mixture combining 60 forward primers for TCR Vbeta segments and 13 reverse primers for TCR Jbeta segments was used. TCRdb provides this immuneACCESS table in a form limited to in-frame rearrangements. Some clones are lacking; in checked studies, under half of them reflect an unresolved V gene, and why the rest are absent is not known. The sample records about 270,000 clones, just over 85% of which are singletons. The ten top clones hold 3.5% to 4% of the sample. The sequencing sample was made of PBMCs. Receptors originate from a man between 35 and 55 years old in good health and CMV-seropositive.

The rearrangement joins TRBV28 to TRBJ2-7; 11 positions match TRBD2. This CDR3 has 14 amino acids. J lost 4 bases, V lost 6 bases, and 5 bases had no gene match. Germline CDR1 is MDHEN and CDR2 is SYDVKM. Here the CDR3 reads CASRDGTSGYEQYF. The CDR3 DNA reads as TGTGCCAGCAGAGACGGGACTAGCGGTTACGAGCAGTACTTC.

This chain links TRBV15 with TRBJ2-3; TRBD2 matches 10 bases. V dropped 2 bases and J dropped 0; count of bases not matched to a gene: 5. CDR1 is LNHNV and CDR2 is YYDKDF in the germline V gene (reference sequence). This CDR3 region has 17 residues. The CDR3 sequence is CATSRSGTSASTDTQYF. The CDR3 nucleotides read TGTGCCACCAGCAGATCCGGGACTAGCGCGAGCACAGATACGCAGTATTTT.

The chain is built from TRBV18 and TRBJ2-7, with 10 bases aligning to TRBD1. The CDR3 loop spans 13 amino acids. Germline CDR1 reads KGHSH; CDR2 reads LQKENI. The J segment lost 4 bases and the V segment lost 4 bases, leaving 1 base of the junction unmatched. CDR3 sequence: CASSLDRGYEQYF. DNA of the CDR3: TGTGCCAGCTCACTGGACAGGGGGTACGAGCAGTACTTC.

This clone has just a few counts. The chain combines TRBV11-2 with TRBJ2-1, with 8 positions matching TRBD1. Germline CDR1 SGHAT, CDR2 FQNNGV. The CDR3 has 15 residues. The V segment lost 4 bases and the J segment 9 bases; nucleotides outside the gene matches: 11. The CDR3 region has the DNA TGTGCCAGCAGCTCAAGTCGGACAGGGAAGAGTGAGCAGTTCTTC. This encodes CASSSSRTGKSEQFF.

The chain carries TRBV6-1 and TRBJ1-4; unclear D gene. The CDR3 is 14 residues long. Germline V lookup: CDR1 MNHNS, CDR2 SASEGT. V gave up 2 bases and J gave up 5 bases, with 9 bases separating them. The CDR3 region has the DNA TGTGCCAGCAGTGAATCTGGCAGGAATGAAAAACTGTTTTTT. As protein: CASSESGRNEKLFF.

J is TRBJ1-5 and V is TRBV19; D might be TRBD1 (5 bases). Germline V gene sequence: CDR1 LNHDA, CDR2 SQIVND (reference sequence). The length of the CDR3 is 13 residues. The V end was cut by 8 bases, the J end by 7 bases, with 15 bases between. CDR3 protein: CASAEQVNQPQHF. The CDR3 DNA follows: TGTGCCAGTGCGGAACAGGTCAACCAGCCCCAGCATTTT.

V usage is TRBV7-8 and J usage is TRBJ2-7, with 7 bases fitting TRBD2. Germline trimming cut 2 bases from V and 4 bases from J; bases unmatched to any gene: 8. The germline V gene encodes CDR1 SGHVS and CDR2 FQNEAQ. This CDR3 is 15 amino acids long. The CDR3 loop is CASSLLRDYTYEQYF. DNA of the CDR3: TGTGCCAGCAGCTTACTTCGGGACTACACATACGAGCAGTACTTC. Combining the CDR3 with reference TRBV7-8 and TRBJ2-7 gives the whole variable domain GAGVSQSPRYKVAKRGQDVALRCDPISGHVSLFWYQQALGQGPEFLTYFQNEAQLDKSGLPSDRFFAERPEGSVSTLKIQRTQQEDSAVYLCASSLLRDYTYEQYFGPGTRLTVT.

This chain uses TRBV5-1 with TRBJ2-3; D unresolved. Between the trimmed V and J ends, which lost 7 bases and 4 bases, there was a span of 10 bases. CDR3 length: 12 amino acids. Germline V CDR1 and CDR2: SGHRS, YFSETQ. CDR3 residues: CASGFSADTQYF. CDR3 DNA sequence: TGCGCCAGCGGTTTCTCGGCAGATACGCAGTATTTT.